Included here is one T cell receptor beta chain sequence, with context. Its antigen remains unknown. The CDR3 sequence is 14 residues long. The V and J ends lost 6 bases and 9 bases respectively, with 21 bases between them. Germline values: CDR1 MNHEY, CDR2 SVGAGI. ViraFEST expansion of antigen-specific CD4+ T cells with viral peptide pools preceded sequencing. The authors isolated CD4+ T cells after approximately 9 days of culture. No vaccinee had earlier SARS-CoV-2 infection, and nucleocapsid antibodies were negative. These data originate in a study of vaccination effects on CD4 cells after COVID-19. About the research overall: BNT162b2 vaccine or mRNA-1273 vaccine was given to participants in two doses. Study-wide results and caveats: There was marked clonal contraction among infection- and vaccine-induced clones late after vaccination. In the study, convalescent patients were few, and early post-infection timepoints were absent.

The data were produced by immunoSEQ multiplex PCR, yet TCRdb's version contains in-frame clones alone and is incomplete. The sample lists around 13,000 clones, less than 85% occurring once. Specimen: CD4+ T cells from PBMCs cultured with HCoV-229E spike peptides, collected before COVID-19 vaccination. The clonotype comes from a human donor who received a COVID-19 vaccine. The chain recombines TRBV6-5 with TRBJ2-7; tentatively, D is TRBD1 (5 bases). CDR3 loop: CASSPDSLPHGQYF. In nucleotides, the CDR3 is TGTGCCAGCAGCCCCGACAGCTTGCCCCACGGGCAGTACTTC.